Presented here are 31 T cell receptor beta chains from one specimen sequenced in a study of CD8+ T cells in alopecia areata. Treatment described: oral pan-JAK inhibitor, 5-10 mg twice daily. Reverse transcription of extracted RNA yielded cDNA, which provided the sequencing template. Using immunoSEQ multiplex PCR, the repertoire was profiled, and TCRdb retains in-frame clones only, with some absent. The sample carries 150,000 to 200,000 clones, just under 65% recorded once. The sample consisted of CD4+ T cells sorted from blood, taken around week 50, from a patient treated with tofacitinib. All receptors come from a human donor with alopecia areata.

This clone was observed a handful of times. CDR3 region: CASSWTGAETQYF. As DNA, the CDR3 is TGTGCCAGCAGCTGGACAGGGGCCGAGACCCAGTACTTC. The rearrangement uses TRBV7-3 and TRBJ2-5, with 9 nucleotides matching TRBD1. Germline V CDR1 and CDR2: SGHTA, FQGTGA. The CDR3 consists of 13 residues. V was clipped by 4 bases and J by 5 bases; unmatched bases: 2. The variable domain in full, with the rest retrieved from reference TRBV7-3 and TRBJ2-5, is GAGVSQTPSNKVTEKGKYVELRCDPISGHTALYWYRQSLGQGPEFLIYFQGTGAADDSGLPNDRFFAVRPEGSVSTLKIQRTERGDSAVYLCASSWTGAETQYFGPGTRLLVL.

This clone was detected only once. The V gene is TRBV6-5, the J gene TRBJ2-3; D remains ambiguous. The CDR3 spans 13 residues. The V and J ends lost 6 bases and 1 base respectively, with 8 bases between them. Germline V gene lookup returns CDR1 MNHEY and CDR2 SVGAGI. The CDR3 is CASSIRGTDTQYF. CDR3 DNA sequence: TGTGCCAGCAGCATCCGAGGCACAGATACGCAGTATTTT.

The chain carries TRBV6-6 and TRBJ1-6; TRBD1 matches at 8 bases. The CDR3 consists of 14 residues. Germline V gene sequence: CDR1 MNHNY, CDR2 SVGAGI (reference sequence). V lost 6 bases, J lost 9 bases, and 7 bases stayed unmatched. The CDR3 spells CASSLDRGRSPLHF. The CDR3 coding sequence is TGTGCCAGCAGCCTTGACAGGGGTCGTTCACCCCTCCACTTT.

The genes are TRBV30 and TRBJ2-1; TRBD2 agrees at 12 bases. The germline gives CDR1 GTSNPN, CDR2 SVGIG (reference sequence). V was pared by 4 bases and J by 6 bases, with 10 bases of the junction left unmatched. The CDR3 sequence is 16 residues long. CDR3: CAWTQELAGGFNEQFF. In nucleotides, the CDR3 is TGTGCCTGGACACAAGAACTAGCGGGGGGATTCAATGAGCAGTTCTTC.

This chain joins TRBV18 and TRBJ1-1; D gene ambiguous. The germline CDR1 and CDR2 sequences are KGHSH and LQKENI. CDR3 length: 13 amino acids. The ends were cut back, 1 base at V and 0 bases at J, with 3 bases in the middle. This CDR3 is CASSPQVNTEAFF. The CDR3 coding sequence is TGTGCCAGCTCACCACAGGTGAACACTGAAGCTTTCTTT.

There are a few counts of this clone. The chain couples TRBV7-2 to TRBJ2-5; 11 bases match TRBD2. Germline trimming cut 5 bases from V and 3 bases from J; bases unmatched to any gene: 11. Germline CDR1 reads SGHTA; CDR2 reads FQGNSA. The CDR3 spans 17 residues. CDR3 coding DNA: TGTGCCAGCAGCCCAAGACCGACTAGCGGGGTCAAAGAGACCCAGTACTTC. Encoded protein: CASSPRPTSGVKETQYF.

The chain links TRBV29-1 to TRBJ1-4, with 7 bases identical to TRBD1. V lost 6 bases, J lost 5 bases, and 9 bases stayed unmatched. Germline values: CDR1 SQVTM, CDR2 ANQGSEA. The CDR3 has 14 residues. The CDR3 loop reads CSVKTRGQNEKLFF. In DNA, the CDR3 is TGCAGCGTCAAAACGAGGGGACAGAATGAAAAACTGTTTTTT.

The table lists this clone with a few counts. V gene TRBV10-2 combines with J gene TRBJ2-3; 8 nucleotides agree with TRBD2. The CDR3 totals 16 residues. V lost 1 base, J lost 3 bases, and 6 bases stayed unmatched. CDR1 is WSHSY, CDR2 SAAADI, per germline. CDR3 region: CASSEWLAGLTDTQYF. CDR3 bases: TGCGCCAGCAGTGAGTGGCTAGCGGGTCTTACAGATACGCAGTATTTT.

This chain joins TRBV18 and TRBJ2-4, with TRBD2 identical over 13 bases. V lost 2 bases and J lost 0; bases outside the gene matches: 4. The CDR3 contains 18 residues. CDR1 and CDR2 from the germline V gene are KGHSH and LQKENI. The CDR3 loop reads CASSPGLAGAIAKNIQYF. The CDR3 nucleotides are TGTGCCAGCTCACCAGGACTAGCGGGGGCCATAGCCAAAAACATTCAGTACTTC.

The chain uses TRBV2 and TRBJ1-2; no clear D gene. The CDR3 runs to 13 residues. Germline CDR1 is SNHLY and CDR2 is FYNNEI. Trimming cost V 5 bases and J 9 bases, with 16 bases left between them. CDR3 coding DNA: TGTGCCAGCAGTACCTCCCGGGAGGGTCGCTACACCTTC. It encodes CASSTSREGRYTF.

V and J are TRBV20-1 and TRBJ1-2; possibly TRBD1 for D (5 bases). V was trimmed by 3 bases and J by 5 bases, leaving 7 bases between them. The CDR3 is made up of 11 amino acids. Germline CDR1 is DFQATT and CDR2 is SNEGSKA (reference sequence). CDR3 sequence reads: CSASDSYGYTF. CDR3 sequence (DNA): TGCAGTGCTAGTGACAGTTATGGCTACACCTTC.

This chain uses TRBV11-3 with TRBJ2-2; TRBD2 agrees at 11 bases. V lost 3 bases, J lost 5 bases, and 2 bases stayed unmatched. The length of the CDR3 is 15 residues. The germline V gene has CDR1 SGHNT and CDR2 YENEEA. The CDR3 DNA is TGTGCCAGCAGCTTGGCTAGCGGGGGGACCGGGGAGCTGTTTTTT. This codes for CASSLASGGTGELFF.

The chain links TRBV7-9 to TRBJ1-5; a possible D gene is TRBD1 (5 bases). CDR1 is SEHNR and CDR2 is FQNEAQ in the germline V gene (reference sequence). V lost 4 bases, J lost 10 bases, and 11 bases lay in between. This CDR3 is built from 12 residues. This CDR3 is CASSSSDTPQHF. In DNA, the CDR3 is TGTGCCAGCAGCTCATCGGACACTCCCCAGCATTTT.

J is TRBJ1-2 and V is TRBV18; unclear D gene. V lost 2 bases and J 4 bases, leaving 17 bases between the germline ends. The CDR3 loop spans 16 amino acids. CDR1 KGHSH and CDR2 LQKENI come from the germline V gene. The CDR3 is CASSPSRNKLGYGYTF. The CDR3 DNA sequence: TGTGCCAGCTCACCAAGTCGGAATAAGCTCGGCTATGGCTACACCTTC.

The CDR3 bases are TGCAGCGTTGTACAGGGCCCTGCGAACACCGGGGAGCTGTTTTTT. It codes for CSVVQGPANTGELFF. The rearrangement uses TRBV29-1 and TRBJ2-2; D perhaps matches TRBD1 (6 bases). Germline loops: CDR1 SQVTM, CDR2 ANQGSEA. The CDR3 contains 15 residues. V gave up 4 bases and J gave up 0 bases, with 12 bases separating them.

The chain combines TRBV27 with TRBJ2-7; D may be TRBD2 (6 bases). Trimming stripped 8 bases from V and 3 bases from J, with 17 bases between. Germline values: CDR1 MNHEY, CDR2 SMNVEV (reference sequence). The CDR3 is made up of 14 amino acids. Here the CDR3 reads CASGSPGDFYEQYF. The CDR3 nucleotides read TGTGCCAGCGGTTCACCGGGAGACTTCTACGAGCAGTACTTC.

This chain uses TRBV18 with TRBJ1-6, with a possible D match to TRBD1 (5 bases). Germline CDR1 is KGHSH and CDR2 is LQKENI. The CDR3 length is 15 residues. Trimming removed 3 bases at V and 8 bases at J, with 14 bases between. The CDR3 DNA sequence: TGTGCCAGCTCACCGGGGGGAACCCTCTATTCACCCCTCCACTTT. Protein sequence: CASSPGGTLYSPLHF.

As to this clone: Distinct nucleotide sequences in the sample also encode this CDR3. The chain carries TRBV5-1 and TRBJ2-1; D is perhaps TRBD1 or TRBD2 (5 bases each). Deletions cut 5 bases from V and 8 bases from J, with 11 bases between. CDR3 length equals 12 residues. Per germline, CDR1 SGHRS and CDR2 YFSETQ. The CDR3 protein is CASREVGDEQFF. CDR3 nucleotides: TGCGCCAGCAGGGAGGTAGGGGATGAGCAGTTCTTC. The variable domain in full, with the rest retrieved from reference TRBV5-1 and TRBJ2-1, is KAGVTQTPRYLIKTRGQQVTLSCSPISGHRSVSWYQQTPGQGLQFLFEYFSETQRNKGNFPGRFSGRQFSNSRSEMNVSTLELGDSALYLCASREVGDEQFFGPGTRLTVL.

Written as DNA, the CDR3 is TGTGCCAGCAGTGAAGCTTCAGGGGGACGTGGCTACACCTTC. Its protein is CASSEASGGRGYTF. The chain links TRBV25-1 to TRBJ1-2, with TRBD1 matching 7 bases. The CDR3 is made up of 14 amino acids. Germline CDR1 reads MGHDK; CDR2 reads SYGVNS. V was clipped by 2 bases and J by 7 bases; unmatched bases: 7.

J is TRBJ2-1 and V is TRBV4-3; tentatively, D is TRBD2 (6 bases). Germline V gene lookup returns CDR1 LGHNA and CDR2 YSLEER. Trimming took off 3 bases at V and 9 bases at J, with 9 bases between the two ends. The CDR3 loop spans 12 amino acids. CDR3 sequence reads: CASSQVGGEQFF. The DNA of the CDR3 is TGCGCCAGCAGCCAGGTGGGGGGTGAGCAGTTCTTC.

V is TRBV2 and J is TRBJ1-2; the match to TRBD1 covers 10 bases. Trimming removed 1 base from V and 3 bases from J; junction bases left unmatched: 2. The CDR3 has 15 amino acids. Germline V gives CDR1 SNHLY, CDR2 FYNNEI. CDR3 coding DNA: TGTGCCAGCAGTGAAGGACAGGGGGCGTACTATGGCTACACCTTC. Its translation is CASSEGQGAYYGYTF. The full variable domain, in which reference TRBV2 and TRBJ1-2 provide the parts outside the CDR3, is EPEVTQTPSHQVTQMGQEVILRCVPISNHLYFYWYRQILGQKVEFLVSFYNNEISEKSEIFDDQFSVERPDGSNFTLKIRSTKLEDSAMYFCASSEGQGAYYGYTFGSGTRLTVV.

J is TRBJ2-1 and V is TRBV7-2; 7 bases are a match to TRBD1. CDR3 length: 15 amino acids. Germline trimming cut 0 bases from V and 6 bases from J; bases unmatched to any gene: 5. Germline values: CDR1 SGHTA, CDR2 FQGNSA. In DNA form, the CDR3 reads TGTGCCAGCAGCTTAGCCGGGACAGCAATCAATGAGCAGTTCTTC. Residues: CASSLAGTAINEQFF.

The rearrangement links TRBV10-3 to TRBJ2-7; no firm D call. V lost 0 bases to trimming and J lost 3 bases, with 6 bases between them. This CDR3 is 13 amino acids long. Germline loops: CDR1 ENHRY, CDR2 SYGVKD. CDR3 protein: CAISESTLYEQYF. The CDR3 nucleotides read TGTGCCATCAGTGAGTCGACTCTCTACGAGCAGTACTTC.

The chain recombines TRBV6-1 with TRBJ2-3; D tentatively reads TRBD1 or TRBD2 (5 bases each). V was shortened by 4 bases and J by 0 bases, with 11 bases between the two germline ends. The CDR3 runs 15 residues. CDR1 and CDR2 from the germline V gene are MNHNS and SASEGT. The CDR3 bases are TGTGCCAGCAGTGGCCGGGACGGGAGCACAGATACGCAGTATTTT. It translates to CASSGRDGSTDTQYF.

This chain uses TRBV4-1 with TRBJ2-2, with D possibly being TRBD2 (5 bases). Germline lookup yields CDR1 MGHRA and CDR2 YSYEKL. Trimming removed 0 bases at V and 4 bases at J, with 12 bases between. The CDR3 spans 16 residues. The CDR3 DNA sequence: TGCGCCAGCAGCCAAGATCGGTCAGGACTCACCGGGGAGCTGTTTTTT. Translation: CASSQDRSGLTGELFF.

The rearrangement links TRBV29-1 to TRBJ1-1; no reliable D call. Germline V gene lookup returns CDR1 SQVTM and CDR2 ANQGSEA. The CDR3 covers 13 residues. V dropped 0 bases and J dropped 1 base, with 6 bases sitting between them. CDR3 nucleotides: TGCAGCGTTGAAGAAACAGAGAACACTGAAGCTTTCTTT. Translation gives CSVEETENTEAFF.

The V call is TRBV6-6, the J call TRBJ1-1; D gene uncertain. Germline V gene sequence: CDR1 MNHNY, CDR2 SVGAGI (reference sequence). V lost 7 bases and J lost 0, with 12 bases in between. The CDR3 covers 14 residues. The CDR3: CASIPSRLNTEAFF. The CDR3 coding sequence is TGTGCCAGCATCCCGAGTAGATTGAACACTGAAGCTTTCTTT.

The chain has TRBV27 and TRBJ2-1; no firm D call. This CDR3 comprises 12 residues. The V and J ends lost 2 bases and 9 bases respectively, with 8 bases between them. CDR1 and CDR2 from the germline V gene are MNHEY and SMNVEV (reference sequence). CDR3 sequence: CASSLGMGEQFF. The CDR3 DNA reads as TGTGCCAGCAGTTTAGGGATGGGTGAGCAGTTCTTC.

The chain joins TRBV7-2 to TRBJ1-2, with 10 bases matching TRBD1. The V gene's germline CDR1 is SGHTA and CDR2 FQGNSA. The CDR3 totals 13 residues. The V and J ends lost 5 bases and 11 bases, in that order; junction bases with no gene match: 8. The CDR3, as DNA: TGTGCCAGCAGCCCAGACAGGGGGCGGAGATACACCTTC. This encodes CASSPDRGRRYTF.

The V gene is TRBV7-2, the J gene TRBJ2-7, with TRBD1 identical over 12 bases. Losses at the gene ends were 6 bases for V and 6 bases for J; bases not matched to a gene: 12. The CDR3 runs 16 residues. Germline V CDR1 and CDR2: SGHTA, FQGNSA. The chain's CDR3 is CASSRDSGTGGFEQYF. CDR3 DNA sequence: TGTGCCAGCAGTCGGGACAGCGGGACAGGGGGCTTCGAGCAGTACTTC.

The chain links TRBV9 to TRBJ2-2, with 8 bases lining up with TRBD1. Germline V CDR1 and CDR2: SGDLS, YYNGEE. Unmatched junction bases numbered 6, after V lost 0 bases and J lost 2 bases. This CDR3 region has 17 residues. CDR3 nucleotide sequence: TGTGCCAGCAGCGTAGGTCACGGACAGGGTAACACCGGGGAGCTGTTTTTT. This gives the protein CASSVGHGQGNTGELFF.